Shown below are 6 T cell receptor beta chains from a single sample sequenced in a study of circulating and synovial CD4+ cells in juvenile arthritis. TCRdb keeps only in-frame clones here, not all; method: immunoSEQ multiplex PCR. The repertoire holds fewer than 40,000 clones, with just under 97% as singletons. The specimen was CD4+ T cells from blood. These TCRs come from a human donor with juvenile idiopathic arthritis.

The rearrangement joins TRBV6-6 to TRBJ1-5, with D possibly matching TRBD1 (5 bases). The V and J ends lost 5 bases and 6 bases respectively, with 20 bases between them. Germline values: CDR1 MNHNY, CDR2 SVGAGI (reference sequence). This CDR3 region has 16 residues. In DNA form, the CDR3 reads TGTGCCAGCAGTCCCGGGGGTAGTGGGGCCAGTCAGCCCCAGCATTTT. Translated, it gives CASSPGGSGASQPQHF.

The chain links TRBV2 to TRBJ1-1, with 9 bases lining up with TRBD1. V was pared by 8 bases and J by 11 bases, with 9 bases of the junction left unmatched. The CDR3 is made up of 12 amino acids. CDR1 SNHLY and CDR2 FYNNEI come from the germline V gene. CDR3 residues: CASGGQGLGAFF. The CDR3 coding sequence is TGTGCCAGCGGCGGACAGGGGCTGGGGGCTTTCTTT.

This chain joins TRBV5-8 and TRBJ2-1; 13 bases line up with TRBD2. Losses at the gene ends were 0 bases for V and 6 bases for J; bases not matched to a gene: 3. CDR1 is SGHTS and CDR2 is YDEGEE in the germline V gene. The CDR3 runs to 16 residues. The CDR3: CASSLVGTSGINEQFF. For the CDR3, the DNA is TGTGCCAGCAGCTTGGTCGGGACTAGCGGGATCAATGAGCAGTTCTTC.

V gene TRBV19 combines with J gene TRBJ2-5, with 14 bases that match TRBD2. Germline loops: CDR1 LNHDA, CDR2 SQIVND (reference sequence). V lost 4 bases, J lost 2 bases, and 3 bases stayed unmatched. This CDR3 has 16 residues. This chain's CDR3 is CASSKGLAGAQETQYF. CDR3 nucleotides: TGTGCCAGTAGTAAGGGACTAGCGGGAGCGCAAGAGACCCAGTACTTC.

This chain uses TRBV5-1 with TRBJ2-7; D is undetermined. CDR3 size: 12 residues. V was cut by 2 bases and J by 0 bases, with 3 bases left in between. Germline V lookup: CDR1 SGHRS, CDR2 YFSETQ. Here the CDR3 DNA reads TGCGCCAGCAGCTTCTCCTCCTACGAGCAGTACTTC. Protein sequence: CASSFSSYEQYF.

The chain is built from TRBV9 and TRBJ2-3, with 12 bases lining up with TRBD2. V shed 2 bases and J 5 bases; nucleotides not matched to a gene: 6. The CDR3 runs 16 residues. Germline V lookup: CDR1 SGDLS, CDR2 YYNGEE. The CDR3 is CASSVTSGSGVDTQYF. As DNA, the CDR3 is TGTGCCAGCAGCGTGACTAGCGGGAGTGGGGTAGATACGCAGTATTTT.